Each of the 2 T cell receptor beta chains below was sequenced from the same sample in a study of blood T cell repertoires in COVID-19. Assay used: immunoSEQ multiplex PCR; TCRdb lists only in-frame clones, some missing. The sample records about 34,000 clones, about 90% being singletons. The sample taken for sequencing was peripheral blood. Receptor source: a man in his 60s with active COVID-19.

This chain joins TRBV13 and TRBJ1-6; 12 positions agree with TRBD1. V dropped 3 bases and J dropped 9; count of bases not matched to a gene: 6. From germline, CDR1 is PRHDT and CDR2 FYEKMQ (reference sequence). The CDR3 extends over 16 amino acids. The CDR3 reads CASSLEGTGGGSPLHF. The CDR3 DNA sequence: TGTGCCAGCAGCTTGGAAGGGACAGGGGGCGGTTCACCCCTCCACTTT.

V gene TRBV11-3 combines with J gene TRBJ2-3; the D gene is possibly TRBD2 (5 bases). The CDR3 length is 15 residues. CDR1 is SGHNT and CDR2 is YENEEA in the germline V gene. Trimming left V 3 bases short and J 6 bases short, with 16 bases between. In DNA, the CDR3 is TGTGCCAGCAGCTTTCGACCGGGGTCGTCGGATACGCAGTATTTT. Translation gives CASSFRPGSSDTQYF.